This T cell receptor (beta chain) was documented in a study of cytomegalovirus exposure and HLA in healthy donors. Study context: Among 398 genotyped donors, about 83% fell in the Caucasian-associated ancestry cluster. Regarding the study as a whole: It was reportedly the case that the classifier diagnosed cytomegalovirus status with high specificity and sensitivity. According to the study, approximately 150 TCR beta chains were cytomegalovirus-associated. Usually a TCR sequence was rare, but some public TCRs were found in many donors.

The CDR3 has 18 residues. CDR1 is SGHTA, CDR2 FQGNSA, per germline. After removal of 1 base from V and 4 bases from J, the junction contained 11 bases not matched to a gene. A multiplex PCR was run with 60 Vbeta primers and 13 Jbeta primers. TCRdb's table, derived via immunoSEQ multiplex PCR, lists solely in-frame clones and lacks some. The profile shows about 210,000 clones, around 79% of them singletons. Worth noting for this clone: Its cognate antigen is unknown.

This TCR was recovered from a male donor in good health and CMV-seronegative. The chain recombines TRBV7-2 with TRBJ2-7, with TRBD2 matching over 12 bases. Sample: PBMCs. DNA for the CDR3: TGTGCCAGCAGCTTAGATAGACTAGCGGGAGAACCTCCTTACGAGCAGTACTTC. Protein sequence: CASSLDRLAGEPPYEQYF.